A single sample is the source of the 14 T cell receptor beta chains below, sequenced in a study of cytotoxic CD8 clonotypes in ibrutinib-treated CLL. Sequenced by immunoSEQ multiplex PCR; TCRdb stores in-frame clones only, minus some. The table has around 130,000 clones, around four fifths seen once. The source material was PBMCs, sampled after 24 months of ibrutinib treatment. These receptors were obtained from a human donor with chronic lymphocytic leukemia.

The J gene is TRBJ2-7, the V gene TRBV6-5; D possibly corresponds to TRBD2 (6 bases). The V gene's germline CDR1 is MNHEY and CDR2 SVGAGI. This CDR3 contains 15 residues. Trimming cost V 0 bases and J 4 bases, with 13 bases left between them. The CDR3 sequence is CASSYSRGSTYEQYF. DNA of the CDR3: TGTGCCAGCAGTTACTCTCGGGGGAGCACGTACGAGCAGTACTTC.

The V gene is TRBV27, the J gene TRBJ1-2; D may be TRBD1 (5 bases). V shed 2 bases and J shed 0 bases, with 16 bases lying between them. The CDR3 loop spans 17 amino acids. Germline CDR1 and CDR2: MNHEY and SMNVEV (reference sequence). CDR3 region: CASSLVGQGLANYGYTF. CDR3 DNA: TGTGCCAGCAGTTTAGTCGGGCAGGGACTGGCTAACTATGGCTACACCTTC.

The chain uses TRBV27 and TRBJ1-2; D not certain. The CDR3 loop spans 16 amino acids. V lost 2 bases and J 2 bases, leaving 15 bases between the germline ends. Germline V gene lookup returns CDR1 MNHEY and CDR2 SMNVEV (reference sequence). The DNA of the CDR3 is TGTGCCAGCAGTTTACATGTAGGGAGTAAGAACTATGGCTACACCTTC. Amino acid sequence: CASSLHVGSKNYGYTF.

This clone has just one count. The chain is built from TRBV5-1 and TRBJ1-2, with D possibly TRBD1 on 6 matching bases. Trimming pared 4 bases from V and 7 bases from J, leaving 11 bases between. Germline CDR1 and CDR2: SGHRS and YFSETQ. The CDR3 length is 12 residues. CDR3 coding DNA: TGCGCCAGCAGCAAGGACAGAGGTGGCTACACCTTC. Residues: CASSKDRGGYTF. The variable domain in full, with the rest retrieved from reference TRBV5-1 and TRBJ1-2, is KAGVTQTPRYLIKTRGQQVTLSCSPISGHRSVSWYQQTPGQGLQFLFEYFSETQRNKGNFPGRFSGRQFSNSRSEMNVSTLELGDSALYLCASSKDRGGYTFGSGTRLTVV.

The V gene is TRBV25-1, the J gene TRBJ1-4, with D possibly being TRBD1 (6 bases). The ends were cut back, 0 bases at V and 8 bases at J, with 13 bases in the middle. Looked up from germline, CDR1 is MGHDK and CDR2 is SYGVNS. This CDR3 comprises 15 residues. The CDR3 loop reads CASSEYRGYQEKLFF. CDR3 coding DNA: TGTGCCAGCAGTGAATATAGGGGGTACCAAGAAAAACTGTTTTTT.

The chain is built from TRBV5-1 and TRBJ2-7, with unresolved D. Deletions cut 4 bases from V and 3 bases from J, with 5 bases between. Germline V gene sequence: CDR1 SGHRS, CDR2 YFSETQ. The CDR3 loop spans 11 amino acids. CDR3 protein: CASSQNYEQYF. CDR3 nucleotides: TGCGCCAGCAGCCAGAACTACGAGCAGTACTTC.

This chain uses TRBV7-9 with TRBJ2-1, with TRBD1 as a possible D gene (6 bases). The V gene lost 1 base and the J gene lost 4 bases, with 11 bases spanning the gap. Per germline, CDR1 SEHNR and CDR2 FQNEAQ (reference sequence). The CDR3 is 15 residues long. Here the CDR3 DNA reads TGTGCCAGCAGCTTAGAGGGGGTCGCTTACAATGAGCAGTTCTTC. Its protein is CASSLEGVAYNEQFF.

The chain joins TRBV7-2 to TRBJ1-1; possibly TRBD1 for D (5 bases). Germline V gene data show CDR1 as SGHTA and CDR2 as FQGNSA. Trimming removed 0 bases from V and 7 bases from J, with 9 bases in between. The CDR3 totals 13 residues. This CDR3 reads CASSLAWGNEAFF. CDR3 DNA sequence: TGTGCCAGCAGCTTAGCATGGGGGAATGAAGCTTTCTTT.

The chain joins TRBV6-1 to TRBJ1-2, with no clear D. The germline V and J ends were trimmed by 1 base and 8 bases, with 11 bases remaining between them. The germline V gene has CDR1 MNHNS and CDR2 SASEGT. There are 13 residues in the CDR3. CDR3 in DNA: TGTGCCAGCAGTGAAGGGCGTACAGAGGGCTACACCTTC. It translates to CASSEGRTEGYTF.

V is TRBV7-2 and J is TRBJ1-2; 7 nucleotides line up with TRBD1. With V trimmed by 0 bases and J by 2 bases, 0 bases remained unmatched. There are 14 residues in the CDR3. Germline V gene data show CDR1 as SGHTA and CDR2 as FQGNSA. The CDR3 region is CASSLAGQNYGYTF. The CDR3 DNA is TGTGCCAGCAGCTTAGCGGGACAGAACTATGGCTACACCTTC.

In DNA, the CDR3 is TGTGCCAGCAGCTTCACAGGGGTCGGTTACGAGCAGTACTTC. Translation: CASSFTGVGYEQYF. This chain connects TRBV7-2 to TRBJ2-7; TRBD1 aligns across 7 bases. Trimming cost V 3 bases and J 4 bases; bases outside gene matches: 6. This CDR3 spans 14 amino acids. The germline gives CDR1 SGHTA, CDR2 FQGNSA.

This clone showed up just once. The rearrangement links TRBV7-2 to TRBJ2-5; 12 bases are shared with TRBD2. CDR1 SGHTA and CDR2 FQGNSA come from the germline V gene. J lost 2 bases, V lost 1 base, and 2 bases had no gene match. CDR3 length: 16 amino acids. For the CDR3, the DNA is TGTGCCAGCAGCTTAGGTCTAGCGGGGGGGCAAGAGACCCAGTACTTC. Translation: CASSLGLAGGQETQYF.

A single count supports this clone. The chain links TRBV27 to TRBJ2-3; the D gene is possibly TRBD1 (5 bases). Germline loops: CDR1 MNHEY, CDR2 SMNVEV (reference sequence). The CDR3 spans 14 residues. Trimming stripped 5 bases from V and 6 bases from J, with 15 bases between. The CDR3, as DNA: TGTGCCAGCAGTCCGGACATCAAAGGGGATACGCAGTATTTT. Amino acid sequence: CASSPDIKGDTQYF.

The chain employs TRBV7-9 and TRBJ1-4; TRBD1 aligns across 8 bases. Germline assignment: CDR1 SEHNR and CDR2 FQNEAQ (reference sequence). With 5 bases clipped from V and 8 bases from J, the junction kept 7 bases outside the gene matches. The CDR3 totals 14 residues. The CDR3 region is CASSPLGQDEKLFF. CDR3 coding DNA: TGTGCCAGCAGCCCGCTGGGACAGGACGAAAAACTGTTTTTT. Variable domain in full (rest from reference TRBV7-9 and TRBJ1-4): DTGVSQNPRHKITKRGQNVTFRCDPISEHNRLYWYRQTLGQGPEFLTYFQNEAQLEKSRLLSDRFSAERPKGSFSTLEIQRTEQGDSAMYLCASSPLGQDEKLFFGSGTQLSVL.